This TCR beta chain was retrieved from a study of T cell clones after liver transplantation. Study overall: A pre-transplant mixed lymphocyte reaction with TCRbeta sequencing defined graft-donor-reactive clones followed in post-transplant blood. Timepoints were pre-transplant, pre-withdrawal, and after withdrawal was completed or failed. Study observations and caveats: Low donor cell numbers restricted donor-reactive repertoire measurement in a couple of subjects.

Comment on this clone: Its cognate antigen is unknown.

Data came from immunoSEQ multiplex PCR; TCRdb stores just in-frame clones and leaves some out. Among approximately 100,000 clones listed, about 80% were seen once. Sequenced material: CD4+ T cells from blood, taken approximately 43 months after liver transplant. This sequence originates from a human patient who received a liver transplant. The T cells may partly be graft donor cells.

DNA for the CDR3: TGTGCCAGCAGTCTGCCGAGGGGCCGCGGCACAGATACGCAGTATTTT. This codes for CASSLPRGRGTDTQYF. The genes are TRBV11-2 and TRBJ2-3; D possibly matches TRBD1 or TRBD2 (5 bases each). The germline V gene encodes CDR1 SGHAT and CDR2 FQNNGV. V dropped 6 bases and J dropped 1 base, with 17 bases sitting between them. CDR3 size: 16 residues.